One and the same sample provided the 22 T cell receptor beta chains below, sequenced in a study of blood T cell repertoires in COVID-19. TCRdb keeps only in-frame clones here, not all; method: immunoSEQ multiplex PCR. In the table there are about 210,000 clones, about 91% of which are singletons. Source material: peripheral blood. The receptor source for this set is a man aged 18 to 35 with active or convalescent COVID-19.

V usage is TRBV11-2 and J usage is TRBJ1-5, with 10 bases lining up with TRBD1. This CDR3 contains 15 residues. Germline values: CDR1 SGHAT, CDR2 FQNNGV. V gave up 8 bases and J gave up 4 bases; unmatched junction bases: 8. Here the CDR3 reads CASGDGTGVNQPQHF. CDR3 nucleotide sequence: TGTGCCAGCGGAGATGGGACAGGGGTAAATCAGCCCCAGCATTTT.

The rearrangement links TRBV5-4 to TRBJ2-1; TRBD2 matches 10 bases. Looked up from germline, CDR1 is SGHNT and CDR2 is YYREEE (reference sequence). Germline trimming cut 3 bases from V and 6 bases from J; bases unmatched to any gene: 9. The CDR3 covers 16 residues. The CDR3 spells CASSWTSGRAVNEQFF. In DNA form, the CDR3 reads TGTGCCAGCAGCTGGACCAGCGGGAGGGCGGTCAATGAGCAGTTCTTC.

This chain joins TRBV12-3 or TRBV12-4 and TRBJ2-5; perhaps TRBD2 as D (5 bases). V shed 6 bases and J shed 0 bases, with 8 bases lying between them. The CDR3 loop spans 13 amino acids. For the CDR3, the DNA is TGTGCCAGCAGCCCGCGGGACCAAGAGACCCAGTACTTC. Translated, it gives CASSPRDQETQYF.

The chain employs TRBV5-1 and TRBJ2-5; tentatively, D is TRBD2 (5 bases). CDR1 and CDR2 from the germline V gene are SGHRS and YFSETQ. The CDR3 contains 13 residues. Trimming removed 6 bases at V and 5 bases at J, with 14 bases between. The CDR3: CASKGAGRETQYF. The CDR3 DNA is TGCGCCAGCAAGGGTGCGGGCCGGGAGACCCAGTACTTC. Using reference TRBV5-1 and TRBJ2-5 for the parts outside the CDR3, the full variable domain is KAGVTQTPRYLIKTRGQQVTLSCSPISGHRSVSWYQQTPGQGLQFLFEYFSETQRNKGNFPGRFSGRQFSNSRSEMNVSTLELGDSALYLCASKGAGRETQYFGPGTRLLVL.

The chain has TRBV7-2 and TRBJ2-6; TRBD1 matches at 8 bases. After removal of 5 bases from V and 0 bases from J, the junction contained 9 bases not matched to a gene. The germline CDR1 and CDR2 sequences are SGHTA and FQGNSA. The CDR3 runs 18 residues. The CDR3 protein is CASSPPGQGHSGANVLTF. The CDR3 bases are TGTGCCAGCAGCCCCCCCGGACAGGGCCACTCTGGGGCCAACGTCCTGACTTTC. Based on the CDR3 plus reference TRBV7-2 and TRBJ2-6, the full variable domain is GAGVSQSPSNKVTEKGKDVELRCDPISGHTALYWYRQSLGQGLEFLIYFQGNSAPDKSGLPSDRFSAERTGGSVSTLTIQRTQQEDSAVYLCASSPPGQGHSGANVLTFGAGSRLTVL.

This clone was recorded many times. The rearrangement uses TRBV27 and TRBJ2-1; 8 bases match TRBD2. The CDR3 is 16 residues long. Per germline, CDR1 MNHEY and CDR2 SMNVEV (reference sequence). The V and J ends lost 6 bases and 0 bases, in that order; junction bases with no gene match: 7. The CDR3 coding sequence is TGTGCCAGCAGCTCTCCAAGCGGGGGCTCCTACAATGAGCAGTTCTTC. As protein: CASSSPSGGSYNEQFF.

V is TRBV10-3 and J is TRBJ1-2, with 10 bases identical to TRBD1. The CDR3 runs to 16 residues. Germline loops: CDR1 ENHRY, CDR2 SYGVKD. The V segment lost 1 base and the J segment 4 bases; nucleotides outside the gene matches: 6. This chain's CDR3 is CAISEFSGTGVYGYTF. The CDR3 bases are TGTGCCATCAGTGAGTTTTCCGGGACAGGGGTCTATGGCTACACCTTC.

The J gene is TRBJ2-2, the V gene TRBV7-9; no firm D call. V dropped 9 bases and J dropped 6 bases, with 8 bases sitting between them. CDR1 and CDR2 from the germline V gene are SEHNR and FQNEAQ (reference sequence). CDR3 size: 11 residues. The CDR3 region is CASREAGELFF. The CDR3 DNA reads as TGTGCCAGTAGAGAGGCCGGGGAGCTGTTTTTT. Together with reference TRBV7-9 and TRBJ2-2, the CDR3 gives the full variable domain: DTGVSQNPRHKITKRGQNVTFRCDPISEHNRLYWYRQTLGQGPEFLTYFQNEAQLEKSRLLSDRFSAERPKGSFSTLEIQRTEQGDSAMYLCASREAGELFFGEGSRLTVL.

The chain carries TRBV11-2 and TRBJ2-7; 8 nucleotides align to TRBD1. Germline CDR1 is SGHAT and CDR2 is FQNNGV. The junction had 9 bases not matched to a gene; V was cut back by 5 bases and J by 3 bases. The CDR3 totals 15 residues. The CDR3 sequence: CASSLTTGADYEQYF. CDR3 DNA sequence: TGTGCCAGCAGCCTAACGACAGGGGCGGACTACGAGCAGTACTTC.

On this clone: Mismatch with germline at one junction end may stem from a read error. The chain uses TRBV19 and TRBJ2-1; 10 bases match TRBD2. CDR1 is LNHDA, CDR2 SQIVND, per germline (reference sequence). The CDR3 spans 15 residues. DNA of the CDR3: TGTGCCAGTAGCATAGCGGGAGGAAGCTACAATGAGCAGTTCTTC. This codes for CASSIAGGSYNEQFF.

The chain joins TRBV5-1 to TRBJ1-6, with TRBD1 matching over 11 bases. Per germline, CDR1 SGHRS and CDR2 YFSETQ. CDR3 length: 15 residues. Trimming at V came to 0 bases and at J to 8 bases, leaving 1 base not matched to a gene. CDR3: CASSLGDRGDSPLHF. The CDR3 nucleotides are TGCGCCAGCAGCTTGGGGGACAGGGGGGATTCACCCCTCCACTTT.

The genes are TRBV11-3 and TRBJ2-3; TRBD1 matches at 10 bases. The CDR3 consists of 17 residues. V lost 5 bases, J lost 2 bases, and 10 bases stayed unmatched. CDR1 SGHNT and CDR2 YENEEA come from the germline V gene. The DNA of the CDR3 is TGTGCCAGCAGCATAGGACAGGGGGGGAGCCACACAGATACGCAGTATTTT. It specifies CASSIGQGGSHTDTQYF.

The chain has TRBV25-1 and TRBJ1-1; TRBD1 matches 8 bases. The trim removed 6 bases at V and 0 bases at J, leaving 6 bases unmatched. Germline lookup yields CDR1 MGHDK and CDR2 SYGVNS. This CDR3 has 15 amino acids. CDR3 protein: CASRETGAVNTEAFF. In DNA form, the CDR3 reads TGTGCCAGCAGGGAGACAGGGGCTGTGAACACTGAAGCTTTCTTT.

V usage is TRBV7-2 and J usage is TRBJ1-1; TRBD1 aligns across 10 bases. The V segment lost 3 bases and the J segment 4 bases; nucleotides outside the gene matches: 11. Germline assignment: CDR1 SGHTA and CDR2 FQGNSA. CDR3 length: 17 residues. The CDR3 DNA follows: TGTGCCAGCAGCTTGGGGACAGGGGTTAGTAGGTTCACTGAAGCTTTCTTT. Protein product: CASSLGTGVSRFTEAFF.

The chain links TRBV7-6 to TRBJ2-5, with D tentatively TRBD1 (6 bases). Per the germline V gene, CDR1 is SGHVS and CDR2 is FNYEAQ. This CDR3 has 15 residues. V was pared by 5 bases and J by 0 bases, with 13 bases between. The CDR3 nucleotides are TGTGCCAGCAGCACCCGGACAGTGTACCAAGAGACCCAGTACTTC. This translates into CASSTRTVYQETQYF.

The chain has TRBV7-6 and TRBJ1-1; a weak D match, TRBD1 (5 bases). Germline loops: CDR1 SGHVS, CDR2 FNYEAQ. The CDR3 runs 14 residues. The germline V and J ends were trimmed by 5 bases and 3 bases, with 13 bases remaining between them. The CDR3, as DNA: TGTGCCAGCAGCCTGGGGGGTTCACACACTGAAGCTTTCTTT. Residues: CASSLGGSHTEAFF.

This clone was seen a handful of times. The chain carries TRBV24-1 and TRBJ1-2; D possibly corresponds to TRBD1 (6 bases). V lost 3 bases and J 3 bases, leaving 10 bases between the germline ends. The length of the CDR3 is 14 residues. Germline assignment: CDR1 KGHDR and CDR2 SFDVKD. The CDR3 sequence is CATSDDYRDYGYTF. The DNA of the CDR3 is TGTGCCACCAGTGATGACTACAGGGACTATGGCTACACCTTC.

In its sample, this clone is medium-sized. The chain uses TRBV20-1 and TRBJ1-5, with a possible D match to TRBD1 (6 bases). Germline assignment: CDR1 DFQATT and CDR2 SNEGSKA (reference sequence). This CDR3 is built from 11 residues. Trimming shortened V by 6 bases and J by 4 bases, and 7 bases separated the two germline ends. The CDR3 is CSAQGNQPQHF. The DNA for the CDR3 is TGCAGTGCCCAGGGGAATCAGCCCCAGCATTTT.

This sequence joins TRBV12-3 or TRBV12-4 and TRBJ1-2; D call uncertain. The CDR3 sequence is 12 residues long. V lost 5 bases, J lost 5 bases, and 9 bases lay in between. CDR3 bases: TGTGCCAGCAGTCGGGGAGCTTATGGCTACACCTTC. It specifies CASSRGAYGYTF.

The rearrangement joins TRBV18 to TRBJ2-1; TRBD1 is a possible D gene (5 bases). V was pared by 4 bases and J by 9 bases, with 13 bases between. The V gene's germline CDR1 is KGHSH and CDR2 LQKENI. The CDR3 runs to 13 residues. DNA for the CDR3: TGTGCCAGCTCACGACAGTCCGATTCTGAGCAGTTCTTC. It translates to CASSRQSDSEQFF.

V is TRBV7-2 and J is TRBJ2-1; 8 nucleotides align to TRBD2. The V gene end was trimmed by 2 bases and the J gene end by 0 bases; junction bases not matched to a gene: 6. Germline V CDR1 and CDR2: SGHTA, FQGNSA. This CDR3 comprises 17 residues. The CDR3 bases are TGTGCCAGCAGCTTAACCCCCAGCGGGGGCTCCTACAATGAGCAGTTCTTC. Its translation is CASSLTPSGGSYNEQFF.

This chain uses TRBV5-1 with TRBJ1-3; D not resolved. The CDR3 covers 16 residues. The germline V and J ends were trimmed by 10 bases and 0 bases, with 20 bases remaining between them. Germline-derived CDR1 and CDR2 are SGHRS and YFSETQ. CDR3 sequence (DNA): TGCGCCTCCCGGGATGACGGACGGCCCTCTGGAAACACCATATATTTT. Translation: CASRDDGRPSGNTIYF.